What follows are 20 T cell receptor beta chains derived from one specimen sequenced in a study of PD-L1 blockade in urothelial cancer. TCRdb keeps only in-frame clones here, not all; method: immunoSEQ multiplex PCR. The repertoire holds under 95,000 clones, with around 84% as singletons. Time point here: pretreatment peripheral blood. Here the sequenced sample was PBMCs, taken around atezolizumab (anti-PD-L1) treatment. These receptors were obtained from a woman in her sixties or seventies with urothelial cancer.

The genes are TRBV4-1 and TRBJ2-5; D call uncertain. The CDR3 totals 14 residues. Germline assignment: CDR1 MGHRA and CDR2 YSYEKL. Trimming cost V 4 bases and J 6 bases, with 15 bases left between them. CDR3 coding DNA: TGCGCCAGCAGCCCCCTAGGCGCGCCTCAGACCCAGTACTTC. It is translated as CASSPLGAPQTQYF.

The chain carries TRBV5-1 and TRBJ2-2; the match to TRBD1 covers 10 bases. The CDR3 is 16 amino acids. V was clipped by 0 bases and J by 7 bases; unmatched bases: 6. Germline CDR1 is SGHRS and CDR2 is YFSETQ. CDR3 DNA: TGCGCCAGCAGCTTGGCTGCGACAGGGGGCGACGGGGAGCTGTTTTTT. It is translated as CASSLAATGGDGELFF.

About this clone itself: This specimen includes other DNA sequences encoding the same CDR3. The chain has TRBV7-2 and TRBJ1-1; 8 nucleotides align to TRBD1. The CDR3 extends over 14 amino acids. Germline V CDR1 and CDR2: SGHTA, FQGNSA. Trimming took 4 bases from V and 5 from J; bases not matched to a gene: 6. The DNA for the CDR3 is TGTGCCAGCAGCTCTCAGGGGGCGCGTACTGAAGCTTTCTTT. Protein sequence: CASSSQGARTEAFF.

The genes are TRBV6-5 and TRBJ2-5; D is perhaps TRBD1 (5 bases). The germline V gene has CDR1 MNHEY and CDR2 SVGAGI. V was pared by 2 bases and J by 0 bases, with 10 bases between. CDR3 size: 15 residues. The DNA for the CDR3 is TGTGCCAGCAGTTACGACAGCTCGTACCAAGAGACCCAGTACTTC. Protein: CASSYDSSYQETQYF.

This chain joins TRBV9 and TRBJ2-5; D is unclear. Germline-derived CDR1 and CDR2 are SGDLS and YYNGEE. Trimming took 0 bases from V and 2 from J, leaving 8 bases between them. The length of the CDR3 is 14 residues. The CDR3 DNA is TGTGCCAGCAGCGTAGGACCTAGACAAGAGACCCAGTACTTC. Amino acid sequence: CASSVGPRQETQYF.

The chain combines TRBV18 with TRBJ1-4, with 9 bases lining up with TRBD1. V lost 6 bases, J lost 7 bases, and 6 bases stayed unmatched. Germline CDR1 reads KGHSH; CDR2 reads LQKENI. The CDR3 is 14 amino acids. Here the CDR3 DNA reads TGTGCCAGCTCCCAACAGGGGGCATTTGAAAAACTGTTTTTT. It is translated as CASSQQGAFEKLFF.

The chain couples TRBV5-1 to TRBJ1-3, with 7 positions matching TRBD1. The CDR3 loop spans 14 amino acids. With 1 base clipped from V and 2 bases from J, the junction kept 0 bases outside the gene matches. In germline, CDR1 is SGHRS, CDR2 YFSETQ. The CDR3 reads CASSLTGAGNTIYF. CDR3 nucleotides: TGCGCCAGCAGCTTGACAGGGGCTGGAAACACCATATATTTT.

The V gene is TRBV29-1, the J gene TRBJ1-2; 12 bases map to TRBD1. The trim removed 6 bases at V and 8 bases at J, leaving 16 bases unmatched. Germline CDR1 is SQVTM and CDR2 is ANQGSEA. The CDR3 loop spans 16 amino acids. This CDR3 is CSVDPTGTGGAGGYTF. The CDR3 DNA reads TGCAGCGTCGACCCCACCGGGACAGGGGGCGCAGGGGGCTACACCTTC.

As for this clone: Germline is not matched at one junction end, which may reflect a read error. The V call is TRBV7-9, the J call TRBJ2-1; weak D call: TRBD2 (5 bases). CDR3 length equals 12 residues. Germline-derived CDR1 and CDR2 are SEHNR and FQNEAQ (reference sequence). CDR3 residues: CASRLGGNEQFF. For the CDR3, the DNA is TGTGCCAGCAGGTTAGGAGGCAATGAGCAGTTCTTC.

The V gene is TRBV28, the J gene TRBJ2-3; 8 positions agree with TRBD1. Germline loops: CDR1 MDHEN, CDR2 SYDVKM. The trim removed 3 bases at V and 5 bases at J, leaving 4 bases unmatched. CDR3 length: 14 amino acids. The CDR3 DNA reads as TGTGCCAGCAGTTTCCCGACAGGGGTAGATACGCAGTATTTT. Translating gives CASSFPTGVDTQYF. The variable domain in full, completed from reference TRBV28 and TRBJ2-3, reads DVKVTQSSRYLVKRTGEKVFLECVQDMDHENMFWYRQDPGLGLRLIYFSYDVKMKEKGDIPEGYSVSREKKERFSLILESASTNQTSMYLCASSFPTGVDTQYFGPGTRLTVL.

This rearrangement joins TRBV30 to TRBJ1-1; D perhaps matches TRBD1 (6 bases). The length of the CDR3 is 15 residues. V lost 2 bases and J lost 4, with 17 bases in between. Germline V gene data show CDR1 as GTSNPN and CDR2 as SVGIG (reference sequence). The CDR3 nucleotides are TGTGCCTGGAGTACTGACAGGCAGGGCTCCACTGAAGCTTTCTTT. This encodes CAWSTDRQGSTEAFF.

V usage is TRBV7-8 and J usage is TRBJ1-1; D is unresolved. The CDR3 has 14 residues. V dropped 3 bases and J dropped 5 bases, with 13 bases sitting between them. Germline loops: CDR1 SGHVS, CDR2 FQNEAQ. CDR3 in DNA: TGTGCCAGCAGCTTTGTCGGACTCCAAACTGAAGCTTTCTTT. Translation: CASSFVGLQTEAFF.

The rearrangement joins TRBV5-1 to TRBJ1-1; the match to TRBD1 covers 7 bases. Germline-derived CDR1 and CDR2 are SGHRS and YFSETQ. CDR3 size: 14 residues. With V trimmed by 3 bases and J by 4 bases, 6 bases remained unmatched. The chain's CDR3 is CASSWKGAGTEAFF. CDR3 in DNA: TGCGCCAGCAGCTGGAAGGGGGCTGGCACTGAAGCTTTCTTT.

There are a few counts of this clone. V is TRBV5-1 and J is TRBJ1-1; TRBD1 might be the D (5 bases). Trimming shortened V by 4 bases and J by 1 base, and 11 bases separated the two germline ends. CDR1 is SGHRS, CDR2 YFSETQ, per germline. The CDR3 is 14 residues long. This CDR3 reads CASSVTTANTEAFF. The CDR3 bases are TGCGCCAGCAGCGTAACGACAGCGAACACTGAAGCTTTCTTT.

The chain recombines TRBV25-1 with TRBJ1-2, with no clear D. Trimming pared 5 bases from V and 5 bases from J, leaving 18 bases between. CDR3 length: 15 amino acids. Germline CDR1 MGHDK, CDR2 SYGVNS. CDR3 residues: CASSRDRGRRYGYTF. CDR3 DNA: TGTGCCAGCAGTCGCGACCGAGGTCGGAGGTATGGCTACACCTTC.

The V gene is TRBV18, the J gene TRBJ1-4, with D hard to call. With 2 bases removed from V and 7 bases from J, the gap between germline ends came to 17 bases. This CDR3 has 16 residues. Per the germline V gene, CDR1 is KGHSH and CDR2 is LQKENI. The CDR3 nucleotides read TGTGCCAGCTCACCATATTTAGATGGAGAGGCTGAAAAACTGTTTTTT. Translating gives CASSPYLDGEAEKLFF.

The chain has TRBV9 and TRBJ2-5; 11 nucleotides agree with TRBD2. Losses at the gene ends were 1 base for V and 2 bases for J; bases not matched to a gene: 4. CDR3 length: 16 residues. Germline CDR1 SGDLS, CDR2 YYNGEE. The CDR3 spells CASSVLAGGRQETQYF. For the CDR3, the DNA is TGTGCCAGCAGCGTACTAGCGGGGGGCCGACAAGAGACCCAGTACTTC.

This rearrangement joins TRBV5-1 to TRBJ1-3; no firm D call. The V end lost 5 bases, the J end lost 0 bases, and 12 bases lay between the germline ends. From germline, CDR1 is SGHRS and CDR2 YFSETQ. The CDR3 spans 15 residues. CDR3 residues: CASRDGLTSGNTIYF. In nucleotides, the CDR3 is TGCGCCAGCAGAGATGGACTGACCTCTGGAAACACCATATATTTT.

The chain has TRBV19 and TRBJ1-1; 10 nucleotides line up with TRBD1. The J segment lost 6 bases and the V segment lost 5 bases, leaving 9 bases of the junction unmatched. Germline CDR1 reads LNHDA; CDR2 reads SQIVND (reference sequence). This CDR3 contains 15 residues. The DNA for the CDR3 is TGTGCCAGTAGTGTCGACCGGGACAGGGGTGCTGAAGCTTTCTTT. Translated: CASSVDRDRGAEAFF.

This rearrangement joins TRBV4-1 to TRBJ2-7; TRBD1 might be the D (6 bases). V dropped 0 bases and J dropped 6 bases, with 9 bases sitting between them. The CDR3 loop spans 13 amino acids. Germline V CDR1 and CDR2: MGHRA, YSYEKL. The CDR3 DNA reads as TGCGCCAGCAGCCAAGAGGGGGCGCGCGAGCAGTACTTC. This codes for CASSQEGAREQYF.